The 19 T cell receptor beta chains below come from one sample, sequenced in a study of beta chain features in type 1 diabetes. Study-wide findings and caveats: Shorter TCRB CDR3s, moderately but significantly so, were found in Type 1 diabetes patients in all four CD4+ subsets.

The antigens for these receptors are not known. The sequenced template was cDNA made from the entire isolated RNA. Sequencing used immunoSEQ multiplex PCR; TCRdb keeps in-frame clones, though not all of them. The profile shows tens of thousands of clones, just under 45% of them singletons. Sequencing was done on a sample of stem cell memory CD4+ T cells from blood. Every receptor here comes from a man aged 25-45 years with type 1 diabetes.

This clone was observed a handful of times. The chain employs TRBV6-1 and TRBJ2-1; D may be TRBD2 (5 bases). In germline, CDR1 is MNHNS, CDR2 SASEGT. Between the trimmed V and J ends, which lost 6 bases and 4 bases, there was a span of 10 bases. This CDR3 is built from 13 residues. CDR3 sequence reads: CASRKTGYNEQFF. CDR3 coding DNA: TGTGCCAGCAGGAAGACGGGATACAATGAGCAGTTCTTC.

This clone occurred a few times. This CDR3 reads CASRTSGSRVPYEQYF. The CDR3 DNA reads TGTGCCAGCAGAACCTCCGGAAGCAGGGTTCCCTACGAGCAGTACTTC. The chain uses TRBV28 and TRBJ2-7; tentatively, D is TRBD1 (5 bases). V gave up 6 bases and J gave up 2 bases, with 20 bases separating them. The CDR3 length is 16 residues. Looked up from germline, CDR1 is MDHEN and CDR2 is SYDVKM. The complete variable domain, with remaining parts taken from reference TRBV28 and TRBJ2-7, reads DVKVTQSSRYLVKRTGEKVFLECVQDMDHENMFWYRQDPGLGLRLIYFSYDVKMKEKGDIPEGYSVSREKKERFSLILESASTNQTSMYLCASRTSGSRVPYEQYFGPGTRLTVT.

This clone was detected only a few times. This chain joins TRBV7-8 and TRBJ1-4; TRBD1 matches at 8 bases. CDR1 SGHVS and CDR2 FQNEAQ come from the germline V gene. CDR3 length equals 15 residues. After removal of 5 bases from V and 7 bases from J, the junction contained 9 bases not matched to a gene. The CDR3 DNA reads TGTGCCAGCAGCCTTCGACAGGGGATTGGTGAAAAACTGTTTTTT. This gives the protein CASSLRQGIGEKLFF.

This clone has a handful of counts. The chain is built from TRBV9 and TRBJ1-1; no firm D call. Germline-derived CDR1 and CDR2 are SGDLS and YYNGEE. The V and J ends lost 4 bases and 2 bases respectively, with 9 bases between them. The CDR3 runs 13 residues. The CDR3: CASSPGSNTEAFF. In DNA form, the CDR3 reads TGTGCCAGCAGCCCCGGTTCTAACACTGAAGCTTTCTTT.

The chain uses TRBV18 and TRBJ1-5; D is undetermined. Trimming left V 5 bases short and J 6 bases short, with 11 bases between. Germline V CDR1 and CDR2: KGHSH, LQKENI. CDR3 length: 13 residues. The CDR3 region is CASSTEVGQPQHF. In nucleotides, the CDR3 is TGTGCCAGCTCAACCGAGGTGGGTCAGCCCCAGCATTTT.

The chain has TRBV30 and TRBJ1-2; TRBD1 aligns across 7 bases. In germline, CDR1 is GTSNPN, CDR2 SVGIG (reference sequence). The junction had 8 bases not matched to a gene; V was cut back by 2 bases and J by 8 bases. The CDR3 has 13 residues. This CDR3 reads CAWSFRQGRGYTF. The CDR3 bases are TGTGCCTGGAGTTTCAGACAGGGAAGGGGCTACACCTTC.

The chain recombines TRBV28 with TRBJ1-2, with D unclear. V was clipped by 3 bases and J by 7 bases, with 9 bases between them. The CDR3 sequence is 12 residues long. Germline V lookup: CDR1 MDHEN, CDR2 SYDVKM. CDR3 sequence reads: CASSFTSSGYTF. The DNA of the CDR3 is TGTGCCAGCAGTTTCACGAGTAGTGGCTACACCTTC.

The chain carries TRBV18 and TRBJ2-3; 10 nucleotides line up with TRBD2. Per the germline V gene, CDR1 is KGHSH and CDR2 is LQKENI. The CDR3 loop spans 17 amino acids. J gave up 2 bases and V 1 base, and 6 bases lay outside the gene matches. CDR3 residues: CASSPLPLAGPTDTQYF. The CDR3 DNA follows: TGTGCCAGCTCACCACTGCCACTAGCGGGACCCACAGATACGCAGTATTTT.

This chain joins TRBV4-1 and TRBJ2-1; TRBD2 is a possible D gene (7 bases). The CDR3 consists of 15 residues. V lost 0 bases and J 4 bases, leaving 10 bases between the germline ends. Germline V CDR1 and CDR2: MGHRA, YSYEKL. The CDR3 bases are TGCGCCAGCAGCCAAGAGAGGGGGGGGTACAATGAGCAGTTCTTC. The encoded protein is CASSQERGGYNEQFF.

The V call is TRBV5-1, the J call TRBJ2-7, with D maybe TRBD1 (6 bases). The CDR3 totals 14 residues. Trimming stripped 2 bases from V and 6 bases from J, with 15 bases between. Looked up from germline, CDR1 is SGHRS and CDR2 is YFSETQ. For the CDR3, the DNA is TGCGCCAGCAGCTTACTATCACAGGGTTCCGAGCAGTACTTC. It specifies CASSLLSQGSEQYF.

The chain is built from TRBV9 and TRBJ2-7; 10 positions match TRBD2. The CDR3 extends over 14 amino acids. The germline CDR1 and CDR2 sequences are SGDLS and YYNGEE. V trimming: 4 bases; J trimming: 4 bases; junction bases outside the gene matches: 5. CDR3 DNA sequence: TGTGCCAGCAGCCGAGGACTAGCGGCTTACGAGCAGTACTTC. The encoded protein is CASSRGLAAYEQYF.

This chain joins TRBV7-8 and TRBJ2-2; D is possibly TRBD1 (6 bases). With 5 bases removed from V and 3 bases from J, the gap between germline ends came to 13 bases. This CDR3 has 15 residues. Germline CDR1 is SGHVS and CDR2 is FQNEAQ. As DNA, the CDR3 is TGTGCCAGCAGCACCACAGGGTCCGACACCGGGGAGCTGTTTTTT. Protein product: CASSTTGSDTGELFF. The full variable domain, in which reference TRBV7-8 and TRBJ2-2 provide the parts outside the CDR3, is GAGVSQSPRYKVAKRGQDVALRCDPISGHVSLFWYQQALGQGPEFLTYFQNEAQLDKSGLPSDRFFAERPEGSVSTLKIQRTQQEDSAVYLCASSTTGSDTGELFFGEGSRLTVL.

The CDR3 is CASSAGTASYEQYF. The CDR3 DNA reads as TGTGCCAGCTCAGCCGGGACAGCATCCTACGAGCAGTACTTC. J is TRBJ2-5 and V is TRBV18; 7 bases are a match to TRBD1. The DNA end favors TRBJ2-7, so the J call may be wrong. In germline, CDR1 is KGHSH, CDR2 LQKENI. The CDR3 spans 14 residues.

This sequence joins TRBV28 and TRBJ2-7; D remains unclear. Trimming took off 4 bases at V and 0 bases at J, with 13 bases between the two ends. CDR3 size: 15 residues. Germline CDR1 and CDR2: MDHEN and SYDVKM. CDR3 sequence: CASSSNSFFSYEQYF. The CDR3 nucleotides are TGTGCCAGCAGTTCTAATAGCTTTTTCTCCTACGAGCAGTACTTC.

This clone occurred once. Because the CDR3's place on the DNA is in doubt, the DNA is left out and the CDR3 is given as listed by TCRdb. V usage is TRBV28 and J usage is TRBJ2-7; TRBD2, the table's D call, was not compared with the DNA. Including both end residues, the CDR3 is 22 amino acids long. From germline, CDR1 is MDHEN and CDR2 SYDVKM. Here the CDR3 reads CASSPGLAGALRAVLPTDEQYF.

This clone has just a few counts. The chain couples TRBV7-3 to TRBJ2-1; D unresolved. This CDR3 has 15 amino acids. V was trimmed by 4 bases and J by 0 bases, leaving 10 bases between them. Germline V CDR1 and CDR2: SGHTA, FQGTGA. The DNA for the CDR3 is TGTGCCAGCAGCTGGAGACCAAGCTCCTACAATGAGCAGTTCTTC. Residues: CASSWRPSSYNEQFF. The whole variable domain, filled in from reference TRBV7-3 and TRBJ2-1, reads GAGVSQTPSNKVTEKGKYVELRCDPISGHTALYWYRQSLGQGPEFLIYFQGTGAADDSGLPNDRFFAVRPEGSVSTLKIQRTERGDSAVYLCASSWRPSSYNEQFFGPGTRLTVL.

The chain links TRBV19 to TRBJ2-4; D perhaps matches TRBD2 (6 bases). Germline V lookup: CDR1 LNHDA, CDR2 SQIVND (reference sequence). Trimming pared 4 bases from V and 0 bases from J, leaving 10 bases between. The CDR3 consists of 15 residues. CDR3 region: CASSRAGLAKNIQYF. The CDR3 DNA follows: TGTGCCAGTAGTAGGGCGGGACTAGCCAAAAACATTCAGTACTTC.

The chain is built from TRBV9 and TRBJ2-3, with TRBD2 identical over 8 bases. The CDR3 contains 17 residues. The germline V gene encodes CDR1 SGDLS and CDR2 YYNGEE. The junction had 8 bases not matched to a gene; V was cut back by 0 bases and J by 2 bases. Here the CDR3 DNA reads TGTGCCAGCAGCGTAGAGGCTAGCGGGTCCTACACAGATACGCAGTATTTT. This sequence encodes CASSVEASGSYTDTQYF.

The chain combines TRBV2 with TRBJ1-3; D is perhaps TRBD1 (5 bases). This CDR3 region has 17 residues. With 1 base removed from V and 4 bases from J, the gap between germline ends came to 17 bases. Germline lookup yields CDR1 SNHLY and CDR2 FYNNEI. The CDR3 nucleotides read TGTGCCAGCAGTGAAGGGCCAGGGTCTTACGGAGGAAACACCATATATTTT. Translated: CASSEGPGSYGGNTIYF.